Listed below are T cell receptor beta chains from one sample, sequenced in a study of blood T cell repertoires in COVID-19. Data came from immunoSEQ multiplex PCR; TCRdb stores just in-frame clones and leaves some out. The data hold more than 60,000 clones, with about 83% observed a single time. Sequencing was done on a sample of peripheral blood. These receptors were collected from a woman at least 80 years old with active or convalescent COVID-19. CDR3s include the opening cysteine and the closing phenylalanine or tryptophan. D genes are given only for firm matches. Clone size is shown for a subset of rows, as once, few, many or a class of expanded clone.

TRBD2	TRBJ2-1	TRBV7-2	.	CASSLIPGTSGRGNEQFF	TGTGCCAGCAGCCTAATACCCGGGACTAGCGGGAGAGGTAATGAGCAGTTCTTC
.	TRBJ1-1	TRBV7-9	.	CASSPRVLNTEAFF	TGTGCCAGCAGCCCCAGGGTCTTGAACACTGAAGCTTTCTTT
.	TRBJ2-7	TRBV13	few	CASSLGQGTREQYF	TGTGCCAGCAGCTTAGGCCAGGGCACTCGCGAGCAGTACTTC
.	TRBJ2-2	TRBV24-1	.	CATSGGGANTGELFF	TGTGCCACCAGTGGAGGCGGAGCAAACACCGGGGAGCTGTTTTTT
.	TRBJ2-7	TRBV6-2/TRBV6-3	.	CASSLGQQYEQYF	TGTGCCAGCAGCCTAGGACAGCAGTACGAGCAGTACTTC
.	TRBJ1-1	TRBV12-3/TRBV12-4	.	CASSGGWSEAFF	TGTGCCAGCAGCGGGGGGTGGTCTGAAGCTTTCTTT
.	TRBJ1-6	TRBV27	.	CASSLLQVSGNSPLHF	TGTGCCAGCAGTTTACTACAGGTAAGCGGGAATTCACCCCTCCACTTT
.	TRBJ2-7	TRBV7-3	.	CASSPTLASYEQYF	TGTGCCAGCAGCCCCACCCTAGCCTCCTACGAGCAGTACTTC
.	TRBJ2-3	TRBV24-1	.	CATSGGYTDTQYF	TGTGCCACCAGTGGAGGCTACACAGATACGCAGTATTTT
.	TRBJ1-2	TRBV4-1	.	CASSQVIQGNHGYTF	TGCGCCAGCAGCCAGGTAATCCAGGGAAATCATGGCTACACCTTC
TRBD2	TRBJ2-2	TRBV24-1	.	CATSDFPGRDTGELFF	TGTGCCACCAGTGATTTCCCAGGGAGGGACACCGGGGAGCTGTTTTTT
.	TRBJ1-1	TRBV12-3/TRBV12-4	.	CASSLRVNTEAFF	TGTGCCAGCAGTCTCCGGGTGAACACTGAAGCTTTCTTT
TRBD2	TRBJ2-7	TRBV5-4	.	CASSTTGTSGPYEQYF	TGTGCCAGCAGCACAACCGGGACTAGCGGCCCCTACGAGCAGTACTTC
.	TRBJ1-2	TRBV29-1	.	CSVEVGVRYGYTF	TGCAGCGTTGAAGTAGGGGTAAGGTATGGCTACACCTTC
.	TRBJ2-1	TRBV15	.	CATSRDTRTDEQFF	TGTGCCACCAGCAGAGATACGAGAACCGATGAGCAGTTCTTC
.	TRBJ2-3	TRBV28	few	CASKFGGGWDTQYF	TGTGCCAGCAAATTTGGTGGAGGTTGGGATACGCAGTATTTT
.	TRBJ1-1	TRBV7-8	.	CASSLRGANTEAFF	TGTGCCAGCAGCTTGCGGGGGGCGAACACTGAAGCTTTCTTT
TRBD1	TRBJ2-1	TRBV4-1	once	CASSQAKTGANEQFF	TGCGCCAGCAGCCAGGCAAAGACAGGGGCGAATGAGCAGTTCTTC
TRBD2	TRBJ2-2	TRBV7-2	.	CASSWLGGVSTGELFF	TGTGCCAGCAGCTGGCTCGGGGGGGTGTCCACCGGGGAGCTGTTTTTT
TRBD1	TRBJ1-5	TRBV5-1	.	CASSLKGGDQPQHF	TGCGCCAGCAGCTTGAAAGGGGGCGATCAGCCCCAGCATTTT
.	TRBJ1-2	TRBV19	.	CASSTPPGWGGGYTF	TGTGCCAGTAGTACCCCCCCCGGCTGGGGAGGTGGCTACACCTTC
.	TRBJ1-2	TRBV5-5	.	CASSLWGDGYTF	TGTGCCAGCAGCTTGTGGGGGGATGGCTACACCTTC
TRBD1	TRBJ2-6	TRBV6-6	.	CASSPNPGQFVSGANVLTF	TGTGCCAGCAGTCCCAACCCGGGACAGTTCGTCTCTGGGGCCAACGTCCTGACTTTC
.	TRBJ2-7	TRBV28	.	CASSTPSGFPYEQYF	TGTGCCAGCAGTACCCCCTCGGGATTTCCCTACGAGCAGTACTTC
.	TRBJ1-3	TRBV18	.	CASSPGQFISGNTIYF	TGTGCCAGCTCACCAGGGCAGTTCATCTCTGGAAACACCATATATTTT
.	TRBJ2-5	TRBV28	.	CASSLLVETQYF	TGTGCCAGCAGTTTACTAGTGGAGACCCAGTACTTC
TRBD2	TRBJ2-1	TRBV5-6	.	CASSQLAGEWNEQFF	TGTGCCAGCAGCCAACTAGCGGGAGAATGGAATGAGCAGTTCTTC
TRBD2	TRBJ2-2	TRBV7-9	.	CASSLAPRLAAPNTGELFF	TGTGCCAGCAGCTTAGCGCCGAGACTAGCGGCCCCGAACACCGGGGAGCTGTTTTTT
TRBD1	TRBJ1-5	TRBV5-8	.	CASSLAGTGWDSNQPQHF	TGTGCCAGCAGCTTGGCCGGGACAGGGTGGGATAGCAATCAGCCCCAGCATTTT
.	TRBJ1-5	TRBV28	.	CASSLGGSRAYQPQHF	TGTGCCAGCAGTTTAGGGGGCTCTAGAGCTTATCAGCCCCAGCATTTT
.	TRBJ2-2	TRBV28	.	CASSPYRATGELFF	TGTGCCAGCAGTCCTTACAGGGCCACCGGGGAGCTGTTTTTT
.	TRBJ1-2	TRBV5-1	few	CASTQGWSNYGYTF	TGCGCCAGTACGCAGGGGTGGTCTAACTATGGCTACACCTTC
TRBD1	TRBJ1-4	TRBV7-2	.	CASSLPGQGSEKLFF	TGTGCCAGCAGCCTCCCGGGACAGGGATCTGAAAAACTGTTTTTT
.	TRBJ2-1	TRBV7-2	.	CASSPWAGKGYNEQFF	TGTGCCAGCAGCCCGTGGGCAGGGAAGGGGTACAATGAGCAGTTCTTC
TRBD2	TRBJ2-3	TRBV7-8	.	CASSLGRTSGGPDTQYF	TGTGCCAGCAGCTTAGGCAGGACTAGCGGGGGGCCAGATACGCAGTATTTT
.	TRBJ2-7	TRBV6-2/TRBV6-3	once	CASSLGGSGAYEQYF	TGTGCCAGCAGTTTGGGGGGTAGCGGTGCCTACGAGCAGTACTTC
TRBD1	TRBJ2-7	TRBV4-3	.	CASSQEMAGGYEQYF	TGCGCCAGCAGCCAAGAAATGGCAGGGGGCTACGAGCAGTACTTC
TRBD2	TRBJ2-1	TRBV4-1	.	CASSPGRALSYNEQFF	TGCGCCAGCAGCCCCGGGAGGGCCCTCTCCTACAATGAGCAGTTCTTC
.	TRBJ2-2	TRBV9	.	CASSLASSYTGELFF	TGTGCCAGCAGTTTGGCTAGCAGCTACACCGGGGAGCTGTTTTTT
.	TRBJ1-2	TRBV7-2	.	CASSLGRGSDLGYGYTF	TGTGCCAGCAGCTTAGGGAGGGGATCGGATCTAGGCTATGGCTACACCTTC
.	TRBJ1-2	TRBV27	.	CASSPAGTNYGYTF	TGTGCCAGCAGTCCTGCGGGGACCAACTATGGCTACACCTTC
.	TRBJ2-2	TRBV7-2	.	CASSLAQHTGELFF	TGTGCCAGCAGCTTAGCACAGCACACCGGGGAGCTGTTTTTT